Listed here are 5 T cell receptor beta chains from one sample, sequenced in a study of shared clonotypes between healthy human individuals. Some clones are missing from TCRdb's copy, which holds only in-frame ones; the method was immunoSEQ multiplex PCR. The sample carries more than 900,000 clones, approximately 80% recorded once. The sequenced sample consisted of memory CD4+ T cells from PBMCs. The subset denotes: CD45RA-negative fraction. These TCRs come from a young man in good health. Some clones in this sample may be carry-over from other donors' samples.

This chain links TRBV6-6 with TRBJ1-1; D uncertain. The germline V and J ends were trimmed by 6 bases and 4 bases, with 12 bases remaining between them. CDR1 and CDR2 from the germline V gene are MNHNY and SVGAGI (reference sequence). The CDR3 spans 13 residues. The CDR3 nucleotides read TGTGCCAGCAGCCCCCCGGGCCGCACTGAAGCTTTCTTT. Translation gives CASSPPGRTEAFF.

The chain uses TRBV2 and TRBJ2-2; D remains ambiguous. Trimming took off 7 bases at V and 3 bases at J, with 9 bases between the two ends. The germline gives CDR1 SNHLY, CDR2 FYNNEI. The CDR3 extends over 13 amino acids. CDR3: CASKVGHTGELFF. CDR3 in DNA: TGTGCCAGCAAAGTGGGTCACACCGGGGAGCTGTTTTTT.

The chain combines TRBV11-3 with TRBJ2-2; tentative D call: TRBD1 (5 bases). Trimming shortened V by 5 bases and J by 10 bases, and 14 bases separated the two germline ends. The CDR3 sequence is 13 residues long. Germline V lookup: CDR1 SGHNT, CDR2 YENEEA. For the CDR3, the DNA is TGTGCCAGCAGCCCCCCGGGCAGGGAGGAGCTGTTTTTT. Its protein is CASSPPGREELFF. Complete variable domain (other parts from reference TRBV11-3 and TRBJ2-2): EAGVVQSPRYKIIEKKQPVAFWCNPISGHNTLYWYLQNLGQGPELLIRYENEEAVDDSQLPKDRFSAERLKGVDSTLKIQPAELGDSAVYLCASSPPGREELFFGEGSRLTVL.

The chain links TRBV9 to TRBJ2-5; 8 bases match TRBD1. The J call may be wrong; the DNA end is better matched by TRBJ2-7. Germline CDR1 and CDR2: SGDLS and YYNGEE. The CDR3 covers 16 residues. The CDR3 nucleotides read TGTGCCAGCAGCGTAGGGTCGACAGGGGATTCCTACGAGCAGTACTTC. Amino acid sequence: CASSVGSTGDSYEQYF.

The CDR3 DNA follows: TGTGCCAGCAGCTTAGTTAGCGGGGGCAACAATGAGCAGTTCTTC. Encoded protein: CASSLVSGGNNEQFF. The chain combines TRBV11-3 with TRBJ2-1, with TRBD2 matching over 9 bases. After removal of 1 base from V and 5 bases from J, the junction contained 3 bases not matched to a gene. CDR1 and CDR2 (germline): SGHNT, YENEEA. The CDR3 length is 15 residues.